The 23 T cell receptor beta chains below all came from one sample that was sequenced in a study of multiple sclerosis patients with progressive multifocal leukoencephalopathy. The method was immunoSEQ multiplex PCR; TCRdb's version includes in-frame clones alone and lacks a portion of them. The sample holds under 30,000 clones; 90% are singletons and the top ten take 1.3%. Time point: approximately 12 months of natalizumab therapy. The sequences come from PBMCs, collected from a patient treated with natalizumab. The receptors originated from a human donor with multiple sclerosis.

V gene TRBV5-1 combines with J gene TRBJ2-5; TRBD2 agrees at 15 bases. Trimming took 2 bases from V and 5 from J; bases not matched to a gene: 4. This CDR3 spans 16 amino acids. Per the germline V gene, CDR1 is SGHRS and CDR2 is YFSETQ. The CDR3 DNA reads TGCGCCAGCAGCTTCCCCGGGACTAGCGGGGGGGAGACCCAGTACTTC. Amino acids: CASSFPGTSGGETQYF.

This clone was recorded a few times. The V call is TRBV19, the J call TRBJ1-2; D may be TRBD1 (5 bases). Germline V lookup: CDR1 LNHDA, CDR2 SQIVND (reference sequence). This CDR3 comprises 14 residues. V dropped 5 bases and J dropped 5 bases, with 15 bases sitting between them. CDR3: CASSLPYGAYGYTF. Here the CDR3 DNA reads TGTGCCAGTAGTCTTCCCTATGGGGCTTATGGCTACACCTTC.

The V and J genes are TRBV4-2 and TRBJ1-2; 7 bases match TRBD1. Germline V gives CDR1 LGHNA, CDR2 YNFKEQ. Trimming removed 2 bases from V and 6 bases from J; junction bases left unmatched: 9. CDR3 length equals 15 residues. Here the CDR3 reads CASSQSRQGGNGYTF. CDR3 sequence (DNA): TGTGCCAGCAGCCAATCCCGACAGGGAGGAAATGGCTACACCTTC.

The J gene is TRBJ2-7, the V gene TRBV11-1; D is undetermined. The CDR3 has 15 amino acids. The V gene lost 2 bases and the J gene lost 2 bases, with 13 bases spanning the gap. CDR1 is SGHAT, CDR2 FQDESV, per germline (reference sequence). The CDR3 spells CASSLMAGETYEQYF. The CDR3 DNA reads as TGTGCCAGCAGCTTAATGGCAGGAGAAACCTACGAGCAGTACTTC.

This chain uses TRBV6-1 with TRBJ2-7; no clear D gene. Trimming shortened V by 5 bases and J by 7 bases, and 18 bases separated the two germline ends. Germline lookup yields CDR1 MNHNS and CDR2 SASEGT. The CDR3 is 14 residues long. CDR3 DNA: TGTGCCAGCAGTCCTCGGATCCCGGCGGAAGAGCAGTACTTC. Residues: CASSPRIPAEEQYF.

The chain couples TRBV7-2 to TRBJ1-1; the match to TRBD1 covers 7 bases. The CDR3 spans 16 residues. The V gene end was trimmed by 6 bases and the J gene end by 0 bases; junction bases not matched to a gene: 10. Germline V gene lookup returns CDR1 SGHTA and CDR2 FQGNSA. The DNA for the CDR3 is TGTGCCAGCAGAGAGCCGGGACAGACCATGAACACTGAAGCTTTCTTT. Amino acids: CASREPGQTMNTEAFF.

The V gene is TRBV6-1, the J gene TRBJ1-1; TRBD1 is a possible D gene (5 bases). The germline gives CDR1 MNHNS, CDR2 SASEGT. V was shortened by 6 bases and J by 0 bases, with 14 bases between the two germline ends. CDR3 length: 15 amino acids. The CDR3 region is CASSPWDGMNTEAFF. The CDR3 DNA sequence: TGTGCCAGCAGCCCATGGGACGGCATGAACACTGAAGCTTTCTTT.

A remark on this clone: The missing conserved phenylalanine or tryptophan at the end of this CDR3 makes a read error likely. The limits of the CDR3 on the DNA are not certain, so only TCRdb's listed CDR3 is given. This chain joins TRBV5-6 and TRBJ2-7. The V gene's germline CDR1 is SGHDT and CDR2 YYEEEE. With termini counted, the CDR3 has 11 amino acids. This CDR3 is CASSYSGIWDL.

The J gene is TRBJ1-6, the V gene TRBV6-4; no definite D call. The CDR3 extends over 17 amino acids. Germline V gene data show CDR1 as MRHNA and CDR2 as SNTAGT. Trimming removed 5 bases at V and 11 bases at J, with 25 bases between. The CDR3 sequence is CASSIHSAGDARPPLHF. In nucleotides, the CDR3 is TGTGCCAGCAGTATACATTCGGCCGGAGACGCCCGGCCACCCCTCCACTTT.

Regarding this clone: Relative to the germline gene, one junction end is altered; a read error may explain this. This chain connects TRBV7-3 to TRBJ1-5; the D gene is possibly TRBD1 (6 bases). The V gene's germline CDR1 is SGHTA and CDR2 FQGTGA. This CDR3 has 15 residues. In DNA form, the CDR3 reads TGTGCCAGCGGCTTAGTGGGGGGCGCAGGTCAGCCCCAGCATTTT. Its protein is CASGLVGGAGQPQHF. The whole variable domain, filled in from reference TRBV7-3 and TRBJ1-5, reads GAGVSQTPSNKVTEKGKYVELRCDPISGHTALYWYRQSLGQGPEFLIYFQGTGAADDSGLPNDRFFAVRPEGSVSTLKIQRTERGDSAVYLCASGLVGGAGQPQHFGDGTRLSIL.

The chain is built from TRBV4-1 and TRBJ1-2, with 8 nucleotides matching TRBD1. Germline V lookup: CDR1 MGHRA, CDR2 YSYEKL. This CDR3 region has 14 residues. The V and J ends lost 0 bases and 4 bases, in that order; junction bases with no gene match: 1. Written as DNA, the CDR3 is TGCGCCAGCAGCCAAGAGGACAGGGTCTATGGCTACACCTTC. Translation gives CASSQEDRVYGYTF.

Regarding this clone: One end of the junction varies from germline; a read error may be responsible. The chain combines TRBV7-9 with TRBJ1-2, with 10 bases identical to TRBD1. Germline CDR1 and CDR2: SEHNR and FQNEAQ (reference sequence). The CDR3 is 11 amino acids. CDR3 bases: TGTGCCAGCAGCCCCGGGACAGGGGATGCCTTC. Its protein product is CASSPGTGDAF.

The chain joins TRBV7-9 to TRBJ1-4, with 7 bases fitting TRBD1. Trimming cost V 4 bases and J 4 bases; bases outside gene matches: 9. This CDR3 comprises 16 residues. The V gene's germline CDR1 is SEHNR and CDR2 FQNEAQ (reference sequence). CDR3 DNA: TGTGCCAGCAGCTACGGGACAGCTAGTCTTAATGAAAAACTGTTTTTT. Amino acids: CASSYGTASLNEKLFF.

The rearrangement joins TRBV6-5 to TRBJ1-5; TRBD1 matches at 7 bases. Germline loops: CDR1 MNHEY, CDR2 SVGAGI. J gave up 2 bases and V 6 bases, and 7 bases lay outside the gene matches. The CDR3 has 15 amino acids. This CDR3 reads CASRPRQGGNQPQHF. In DNA, the CDR3 is TGTGCCAGCAGGCCAAGACAGGGTGGCAATCAGCCCCAGCATTTT.

The chain couples TRBV4-1 to TRBJ1-1; the D is unclear. The CDR3 totals 15 residues. Trimming removed 0 bases from V and 5 bases from J, with 13 bases in between. Germline-derived CDR1 and CDR2 are MGHRA and YSYEKL. The CDR3 protein is CASSQERNRETEAFF. CDR3 DNA sequence: TGCGCCAGCAGCCAAGAAAGGAACCGGGAGACTGAAGCTTTCTTT.

This clone was seen just once. This sequence joins TRBV5-1 and TRBJ2-4; 7 nucleotides line up with TRBD1. Trimming cost V 2 bases and J 3 bases; bases outside gene matches: 5. CDR3 length equals 15 residues. CDR1 and CDR2 (germline): SGHRS, YFSETQ. The CDR3 loop reads CASSLIQGDKNIQYF. In DNA, the CDR3 is TGCGCCAGCAGCTTAATCCAGGGGGACAAAAACATTCAGTACTTC.

By share, this clone ranks as medium-sized. The V gene is TRBV10-3, the J gene TRBJ2-2, with D perhaps matching TRBD2 (7 bases). Trimming shortened V by 2 bases and J by 3 bases, and 22 bases separated the two germline ends. CDR1 and CDR2 from the germline V gene are ENHRY and SYGVKD. CDR3 length: 19 residues. As DNA, the CDR3 is TGTGCCATCAGTGAGCCACCGCTGGGGGGGCGACCCGACACCGGGGAGCTGTTTTTT. Translating gives CAISEPPLGGRPDTGELFF.

J is TRBJ1-3 and V is TRBV18; no clear D. The V end was cut by 0 bases, the J end by 4 bases, with 13 bases between. The CDR3 runs 16 residues. Germline V lookup: CDR1 KGHSH, CDR2 LQKENI. This chain's CDR3 is CASSPPSALFGNTIYF. The CDR3 bases are TGTGCCAGCTCACCACCATCTGCCCTATTCGGAAACACCATATATTTT.

On this clone itself: One end of the junction does not line up with germline, which may come from a read error. CDR3: CAGSLTRNSPLHF. The CDR3 DNA follows: TGTGCCGGCTCACTGACACGTAATTCACCCCTCCACTTT. The rearrangement links TRBV18 to TRBJ1-6, with unresolved D. This CDR3 is 13 amino acids long. Germline V gene lookup returns CDR1 KGHSH and CDR2 LQKENI.

The chain has TRBV5-8 and TRBJ1-3; D is unresolved. Looked up from germline, CDR1 is SGHTS and CDR2 is YDEGEE. The CDR3 runs to 16 residues. V was shortened by 4 bases and J by 1 base, with 15 bases between the two germline ends. The CDR3 DNA follows: TGTGCCAGCAGCCTGAAGATAGAAAGGTCTGGAAACACCATATATTTT. It yields the protein CASSLKIERSGNTIYF.

V usage is TRBV11-2 and J usage is TRBJ2-2, with 8 positions matching TRBD1. The CDR3 runs 16 residues. The germline V gene encodes CDR1 SGHAT and CDR2 FQNNGV. J lost 1 base, V lost 5 bases, and 6 bases had no gene match. The CDR3 DNA sequence: TGTGCCAGCAGCCTAAACAGGGGGATGAACACCGGGGAGCTGTTTTTT. Protein: CASSLNRGMNTGELFF.

The V and J genes are TRBV5-4 and TRBJ2-1; 9 bases match TRBD2. This CDR3 contains 14 residues. The junction had 6 bases not matched to a gene; V was cut back by 3 bases and J by 8 bases. The V gene's germline CDR1 is SGHNT and CDR2 YYREEE (reference sequence). The CDR3 nucleotides are TGTGCCAGCAGCTATGCGGGGGGGCATTATGAGCAGTTCTTC. It is translated as CASSYAGGHYEQFF. The full variable domain, rest sourced from reference TRBV5-4 and TRBJ2-1, is ETGVTQSPTHLIKTRGQQVTLRCSSQSGHNTVSWYQQALGQGPQFIFQYYREEENGRGNFPPRFSGLQFPNYSSELNVNALELDDSALYLCASSYAGGHYEQFFGPGTRLTVL.

The J gene is TRBJ1-1, the V gene TRBV27; possibly TRBD1 for D (5 bases). V lost 8 bases, J lost 1 base, and 17 bases lay in between. CDR1 is MNHEY, CDR2 SMNVEV, per germline (reference sequence). The CDR3 spans 15 residues. For the CDR3, the DNA is TGTGCCAGCGGGGGTGGCTTCCTCAAGAACACTGAAGCTTTCTTT. Protein product: CASGGGFLKNTEAFF.